These T cell receptor beta chains were read from a single sample in a study of CD8 T cells in ankylosing spondylitis. MiXCR, applied by TCRdb to the 5' RACE reads, yields one record per CDR3 protein. The sample has about 200,000 distinct CDR3 sequences, 9.5% to 15% seen once. What was sequenced was blood, either unsorted or a sorted T cell fraction (not recorded which). Source of these receptors: a male donor with ankylosing spondylitis or in good health (not recorded which). Both conserved end residues are part of each CDR3. A D gene is named only where the DNA matches it firmly. Where a row states a size, it is once, few, many or the class of an expanded clone; other rows omit it.

size	D	V	J	CDR3	DNA
-	TRBD1	TRBV20-1	TRBJ2-7	CSASGTGGESKTYEQYF	TGCAGTGCTAGTGGGACAGGGGGCGAATCCAAAACCTACGAGCAGTACTTC
-	-	TRBV2	TRBJ2-3	CASSPGVRPYTDTQYF	TGTGCCAGCAGTCCGGGGGTACGGCCTTACACAGATACGCAGTATTTT
few	TRBD2	TRBV27	TRBJ2-1	CASSSDTGTSGSNEQFF	TGTGCCAGCAGTTCGGACACCGGGACTAGCGGGAGTAATGAGCAGTTCTTC
-	TRBD2	TRBV5-1	TRBJ2-5	CASSSGTSGWETQYF	TGCGCCAGCAGCTCAGGGACTAGCGGGTGGGAGACCCAGTACTTC
many	-	TRBV7-9	TRBJ2-3	CASSLGPSDTQYF	TGTGCCAGCAGTCTCGGGCCCTCAGATACGCAGTATTTT
many	-	TRBV3-1	TRBJ2-5	CASSQVQQGGETQYF	TGTGCCAGCAGCCAAGTCCAACAGGGAGGAGAGACCCAGTACTTC
few	-	TRBV12-3/TRBV12-4	TRBJ2-7	CASSPTLANEQYF	TGTGCCAGCAGTCCGACATTGGCCAACGAGCAGTACTTC
few	-	TRBV27	TRBJ2-1	CASSSQNYNEQFF	TGTGCCAGCAGTTCTCAAAACTACAATGAGCAGTTCTTC
-	-	TRBV25-1	TRBJ2-5	CASTPGTSFRETQYF	TGTGCCAGCACGCCCGGGACTTCCTTTCGGGAGACCCAGTACTTC
few	TRBD2	TRBV7-9	TRBJ2-7	CASSWGTTYEQYF	TGTGCCAGCAGCTGGGGGACTACCTACGAGCAGTACTTC
many	TRBD1	TRBV20-1	TRBJ1-1	CSARDRGHTEAFF	TGCAGTGCTAGAGATAGGGGGCACACTGAAGCTTTCTTT
few	-	TRBV5-1	TRBJ2-7	CASSLELALDEQYF	TGCGCCAGCAGCTTGGAACTAGCTCTGGACGAGCAGTACTTC
many	TRBD2	TRBV7-2	TRBJ2-1	CASSGLAGGYNEQFF	TGTGCCAGCAGCGGACTAGCGGGGGGCTACAATGAGCAGTTCTTC
-	TRBD2	TRBV3-1	TRBJ2-2	CASSPSPRELNGELFF	TGTGCCAGCAGCCCCTCCCCGCGGGAGTTAAACGGGGAGCTGTTTTTT
-	-	TRBV5-1	TRBJ1-2	CASSSTGSYGYTF	TGCGCCAGCAGCTCCACAGGGAGCTATGGCTACACCTTC
many	TRBD1	TRBV12-3/TRBV12-4	TRBJ2-4	CASSHRGLNIQYF	TGTGCCAGCAGCCACAGGGGGCTAAACATTCAGTACTTC
-	TRBD2	TRBV5-6	TRBJ2-4	CASSLRVGRGYSDIQYF	TGTGCCAGCAGCTTGAGGGTGGGGAGGGGATATAGTGACATTCAGTACTTC
few	-	TRBV7-9	TRBJ1-2	CASSLGGPNYGYTF	TGTGCCAGCAGCTTAGGGGGACCGAACTATGGCTACACCTTC
few	-	TRBV2	TRBJ1-1	CASKNGQTNTEAFF	TGTGCCAGCAAGAACGGCCAGACTAACACTGAAGCTTTCTTT
few	TRBD2	TRBV10-3	TRBJ2-1	CAISESRGGPYNEQFF	TGTGCCATCAGTGAGTCACGGGGGGGCCCCTACAATGAGCAGTTCTTC
few	-	TRBV12-5	TRBJ2-5	CASGSLTPGEVGETQYF	TGTGCTAGTGGTTCCCTTACCCCCGGGGAAGTGGGAGAGACCCAGTACTTC
few	TRBD1	TRBV7-9	TRBJ2-7	CASSWTGNEQYF	TGTGCCAGCAGCTGGACAGGGAACGAGCAGTACTTC
few	-	TRBV15	TRBJ2-1	CATSRGVGSSYNEQFF	TGTGCCACCAGCAGAGGAGTCGGGAGCTCCTACAATGAGCAGTTCTTC
few	-	TRBV12-3/TRBV12-4	TRBJ1-4	CASSLAGFNEKLFF	TGTGCCAGCAGTTTAGCCGGGTTTAATGAAAAACTGTTTTTT
many	TRBD1	TRBV29-1	TRBJ2-3	CSVDRQGPTDTQYF	TGCAGCGTTGACCGACAGGGTCCGACAGATACGCAGTATTTT
-	-	TRBV21-1	TRBJ2-7	CASRGAGTATYEQYF	TGTGCCAGCAGGGGAGCCGGGACTGCGACCTACGAGCAGTACTTC
few	-	TRBV7-6	TRBJ1-4	CASSLRVGEKLFF	TGTGCCAGCAGCTTAAGGGTTGGCGAAAAACTGTTTTTT
many	-	TRBV4-1	TRBJ1-1	CASSLRRDTTEAFF	TGCGCCAGCAGCCTTCGCAGGGATACCACTGAAGCTTTCTTT